A single TCR beta chain is shown here with its context. Its antigen remains unidentified. One base away there is no much larger clone; base qualities are not given. This record comes from a study of follicular helper T cells after annual influenza vaccination (dated by TCRdb to 2015 to 2018). Regarding the complete study: Blood was drawn on days 0, 7 and 28 after each seasonal influenza vaccination. To study recall of cTfh clones, some subjects were followed through successive annual vaccinations in the 2013-2014, 2014-2015 and 2015-2016 seasons. One week after vaccination, a second recruited cohort of about eleven subjects (Table S1) displayed a similar ICOS+CD38+ cTfh response. Multi-year samples were available for six subjects, with four spanning two vaccination seasons and two spanning three seasons. The 2013-2014 samples were cryopreserved, while the 2015 samples were processed right after collection.

This specimen's time point label, per the study, means: 2014-2015 season, pre-vaccination. Adults were given seasonal inactivated influenza vaccine (Fluvarix), and sorted blood CD4 subsets were followed by TCRB sequencing before and after vaccination. To be eligible, subjects had to be community-dwelling and could not have received an influenza vaccine during the previous 6 months. Reasons for exclusion included contraindications to influenza vaccine, substance abuse, HIV/AIDS, active malignancy, immunomodulatory medication, and active illness such as respiratory infection. Per time point, between about 35 and 100 mL of blood was sampled. PBMC were isolated using Ficoll-Paque PLUS or SepMate separation. CXCR5- memory CD4 T cells were sorted as a comparison non-Tfh subset. Cell subsets were sorted from PBMC on a BD FACS Aria before DNA extraction. The full study reports these points: ICOS+CD38+ cTfh clonality correlated with the frequency of that population, and its change correlated with the change in circulating plasmablast frequency. Day 7 ICOS+CD38+ clones were most often found later in ICOS-CD38- cTfh, suggesting that subset may serve as a memory reservoir. Productive TCRB sequences were recovered from only roughly 8.5-23% of analyzed cells, so rare clonotypes could not be sampled. In evaluating whether influenza clones were enriched, the possibility that the far larger non-cTfh compartments were undersampled could not be ruled out. Successive annual vaccinations recalled a recurring oligoclonal ICOS+CD38+ cTfh response that included tetramer and AIM influenza-specific clonotypes.

To prepare the library, the immunoSEQ multiplex PCR assay was applied. Adaptive Biotechnologies carried out TCRB amplification, library preparation, sequencing and preliminary bioinformatics at Survey level resolution. In the original analysis: In R, clonality was calculated as 1 minus the normalized Shannon entropy, and the Gini index was computed using the R package ineq. Overlap score was the summed counts of shared sequences divided by total counts of all sequences in both compared samples. Significance of shared clonotypes was assessed by Fisher's exact test, with a theoretical repertoire of 10^7 TCRB sequences assumed. TCRdb holds this immuneACCESS table with in-frame rearrangements only. Some clones are missing; in checked studies, unresolved V genes explain under half, and the rest has no known cause. V and J calls and clone size come straight from that table; D and trimming were deduced from the DNA. This sample holds some 11,000 clones; roughly 77% were observed only once. More than 0.9% of the sample is held by the ten biggest clonotypes.

The receptor was derived from an adult who received the influenza vaccine. This material consisted of CXCR5- memory CD4+ T cells sorted from blood, taken on the day of influenza vaccination. The cell subset or site tag for this specimen amounts to: CXCR5- memory CD4 T cells.

The encoded CDR3 is CASSPQGGGAQPQHF. The base sequence is TGTGCCAGCTCACCCCAGGGGGGGGGTGCTCAGCCCCAGCATTTT. This receptor chain uses TRBV18 and TRBJ1-5, with 7 junctional bases fitting TRBD1. V trim: 3 bases; J trim: 6 bases; unmatched bases: 8. As encoded in the germline V gene, CDR1 is KGHSH while CDR2 is LQKENI. Reading from cysteine to phenylalanine, the CDR3 counts 15 amino acids. Only CDR3 DNA is held: 45 bases, read in frame from base 1.